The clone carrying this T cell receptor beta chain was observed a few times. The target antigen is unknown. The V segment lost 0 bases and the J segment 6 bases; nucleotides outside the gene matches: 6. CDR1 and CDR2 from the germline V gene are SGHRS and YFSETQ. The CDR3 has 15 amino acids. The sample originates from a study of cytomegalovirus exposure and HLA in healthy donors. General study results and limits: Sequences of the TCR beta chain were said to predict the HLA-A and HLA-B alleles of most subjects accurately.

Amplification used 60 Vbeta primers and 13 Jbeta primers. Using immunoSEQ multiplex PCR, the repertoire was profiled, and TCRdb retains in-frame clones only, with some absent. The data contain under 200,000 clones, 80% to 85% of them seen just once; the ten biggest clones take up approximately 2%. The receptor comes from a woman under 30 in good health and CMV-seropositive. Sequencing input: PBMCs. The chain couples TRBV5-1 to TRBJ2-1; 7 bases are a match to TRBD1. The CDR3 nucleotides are TGCGCCAGCAGCTTGGGACAGGGTGGTTTCAATGAGCAGTTCTTC. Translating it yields CASSLGQGGFNEQFF.